The rows below give T cell receptor beta chains drawn from one sample of a study of control samples from healthy donors and cancer patients. The method was immunoSEQ multiplex PCR; TCRdb's version includes in-frame clones alone and lacks a portion of them. The table has over 100,000 clones, 75% to 95% seen once. Specimen: blood. The receptors here all came from a man aged 40-49 years in good health. CDR3s include the opening cysteine and the closing phenylalanine or tryptophan. Not every row has a clone size; where given, it reads once, few, many or a size class.

size: -
V: TRBV5-5
J: TRBJ2-1
CDR3: CASSFSRDRGPNEQFF

size: -
V: TRBV28
J: TRBJ1-1
CDR3: CASSVTRGGGNTEAFF

size: -
V: TRBV2
J: TRBJ2-7
CDR3: CASNSGGPSYEQYF

size: -
V: TRBV7-8
J: TRBJ2-5
CDR3: CASSFSRRTGTQYF

size: -
V: TRBV7-3
J: TRBJ2-1
CDR3: CASSLRQGYNEQFF

size: -
V: TRBV5-1
J: TRBJ1-4
CDR3: CASSLAGTGNEKLFF

size: -
V: TRBV4-1
J: TRBJ2-5
CDR3: CASSHPQASTQETQYF

size: -
V: TRBV3-1/TRBV3-2
J: TRBJ1-1
CDR3: CASSQEGGGTEAFF

size: once
V: TRBV5-6
J: TRBJ1-2
CDR3: CASSLFRGSYTF

size: few
V: TRBV19
J: TRBJ1-5
CDR3: CASSITGGNQPQHF

size: -
V: TRBV27
J: TRBJ1-3
CDR3: CASSAGTVGNTIYF

size: -
V: TRBV6-7
J: TRBJ2-5
CDR3: CASSYSTLETQYF

size: -
V: TRBV4-1
J: TRBJ1-5
CDR3: CASSQGDHDSFWRNQPQHF

size: -
V: TRBV6-5
J: TRBJ1-2
CDR3: CAIAPVGLNGYTF

size: -
V: TRBV5-4
J: TRBJ1-1
CDR3: CASSVTSKKEAFF

size: -
V: TRBV6-5
J: TRBJ1-4
CDR3: CASRGIGREKLFF

size: -
V: TRBV7-6
J: TRBJ2-3
CDR3: CASSSTSASTDTQYF

size: -
V: TRBV20-1
J: TRBJ1-6
CDR3: CSASSGQRNSPLHF

size: few
V: TRBV28
J: TRBJ2-2
CDR3: CASMGTGVPLNTGELFF

size: -
V: TRBV10-3
J: TRBJ2-3
CDR3: CAISESGGPYTQYF

size: -
V: TRBV19
J: TRBJ1-5
CDR3: CASSIRGNQPQHF

size: -
V: TRBV4-2
J: TRBJ1-2
CDR3: CASSPSPEGGYGYTF

size: -
V: TRBV7-9
J: TRBJ2-7
CDR3: CASSLEATGEQYF

size: -
V: TRBV5-5
J: TRBJ2-1
CDR3: CASSIGQGPYNEQFF

size: -
V: TRBV30
J: TRBJ2-1
CDR3: CAWSVYVAGLAGAFYNEQFF

size: -
V: TRBV15
J: TRBJ1-4
CDR3: CATSREDQGNEKLFF

size: -
V: TRBV2
J: TRBJ2-1
CDR3: CASRWLAGSYNEQFF

size: -
V: TRBV10-3
J: TRBJ2-5
CDR3: CATLAAGQGQETQYF

size: -
V: TRBV19
J: TRBJ1-1
CDR3: CASIRQGATEAFF

size: once
V: TRBV6-6
J: TRBJ2-3
CDR3: CASSWASAGTDTQYF

size: -
V: TRBV19
J: TRBJ2-3
CDR3: CASTPTPNLATDTQYF

size: -
V: TRBV6-5
J: TRBJ2-3
CDR3: CASTLWGSTDTQYF

size: -
V: TRBV28
J: TRBJ2-2
CDR3: CASSLSGRNTGELFF

size: -
V: TRBV9
J: TRBJ2-7
CDR3: CASSVSGNSYEQYF

size: -
V: TRBV5-1
J: TRBJ2-5
CDR3: CASSSLGTGDGETQYF

size: -
V: TRBV11-2
J: TRBJ1-1
CDR3: CASRNTEAFF

size: -
V: TRBV9
J: TRBJ1-6
CDR3: CASSVDMNSPLHF

size: -
V: TRBV6-2/TRBV6-3
J: TRBJ1-6
CDR3: CASSYSGYNSPLHF

size: once
V: TRBV5-1
J: TRBJ1-5
CDR3: CASSREGQGTGNQPQHF

size: -
V: TRBV18
J: TRBJ2-7
CDR3: CASSTGGIEQYF

size: -
V: TRBV30
J: TRBJ1-6
CDR3: CARARKQGGNSPLHF

size: -
V: TRBV2
J: TRBJ2-7
CDR3: CASRTGPSYEQYF

size: -
V: TRBV27
J: TRBJ2-2
CDR3: CASSQRTTGELFF

size: -
V: TRBV7-6
J: TRBJ2-1
CDR3: CASSAGTGKGNEQFF

size: -
V: TRBV6-5
J: TRBJ1-3
CDR3: CASSYGDRGRGNTIYF

size: -
V: TRBV18
J: TRBJ1-3
CDR3: CASSPPGRGNTIYF

size: -
V: TRBV15
J: TRBJ2-2
CDR3: CATSPRNTGELFF